The subject of this entry is one TCR beta chain. What it binds is unknown. This sample was taken from a study of blood T cells in healthy people across ages. Whole-study results and caveats: Compared with aged donors, long-lived donors showed fewer expanded clones, suggesting selection. CMV infection status of these donors was not known.

Then a second PCR, running roughly 7 to 11 cycles, was carried out with a sample-barcoded 5' primer and a J-beta primer mix. TCRdb re-called the 5' RACE reads through MiXCR, storing one row per CDR3 protein. The table shows around 990,000 distinct CDR3 sequences, with about two fifths occurring only once. The authors isolated at least 6.5 million PBMCs per sample. Samples each yielded at least 6 micrograms of total RNA. Input material: blood. This TCR was recovered from a man aged 18-30 years in good health.

The CDR3 DNA sequence: TGTGCCAGCTCCTCCTTCGGGGGCAGTTCCTACGAGCAGTACTTC. Protein sequence: CASSSFGGSSYEQYF. The chain couples TRBV7-3 to TRBJ2-7; either TRBD1 or TRBD2 may fit D (6 bases each). CDR1 is SGHTA, CDR2 FQGTGA, per germline. The CDR3 consists of 15 residues. V was pared by 8 bases and J by 1 base, with 18 bases between. Based on the CDR3 plus reference TRBV7-3 and TRBJ2-7, the full variable domain is GAGVSQTPSNKVTEKGKYVELRCDPISGHTALYWYRQSLGQGPEFLIYFQGTGAADDSGLPNDRFFAVRPEGSVSTLKIQRTERGDSAVYLCASSSFGGSSYEQYFGPGTRLTVT.